The 30 T cell receptor beta chains presented below share a single source sample, sequenced in a study of identical twins (TCRdb year 2016). The library was made by 5' RACE. TCRdb shows the sequencer as Illumina HiSeq 2000. Using fastp trimming at Q25 and MiXCR clonotype assembly, TCRdb reanalyzed the public sequencing data and kept in-frame beta chains. For every CDR3 protein sequence, its rows merge into one entry that carries the most common genes and DNA. The sample records 300,000 to 400,000 distinct CDR3 sequences, 9% to 15% of which are singletons. The ten largest clones add up to 7.2% of the sample. The same data also went into a second study, on yellow fever vaccine responses in identical twins.

Sequences were obtained from CD8+ T cells sorted from blood. The source of these receptors is a woman under 30 in good health.

This clonotype was detected a few times. The chain couples TRBV7-9 to TRBJ1-1, with D possibly matching TRBD1 (6 bases). Trimming left V 1 base short and J 0 bases short, with 12 bases between. The germline V gene encodes CDR1 SEHNR and CDR2 FQNEAQ (reference sequence). The CDR3 has 16 amino acids. The CDR3 region is CASSLGGGGMNTEAFF. In DNA, the CDR3 is TGTGCCAGCAGCTTAGGGGGAGGGGGAATGAACACTGAAGCTTTCTTT. The full variable domain, its missing parts supplied by reference TRBV7-9 and TRBJ1-1, is DTGVSQNPRHKITKRGQNVTFRCDPISEHNRLYWYRQTLGQGPEFLTYFQNEAQLEKSRLLSDRFSAERPKGSFSTLEIQRTEQGDSAMYLCASSLGGGGMNTEAFFGQGTRLTVV.

CDR3 DNA sequence: TGTGCCAGCACTCGGGACAATGCGAACAATCAGCCCCAGCATTTT. Encoded protein: CASTRDNANNQPQHF. The chain combines TRBV2 with TRBJ1-5, with D possibly matching TRBD1 (6 bases). This CDR3 is built from 15 residues. Trimming stripped 7 bases from V and 3 bases from J, with 16 bases between. CDR1 is SNHLY and CDR2 is FYNNEI in the germline V gene.

The chain recombines TRBV7-2 with TRBJ2-5; 8 bases are shared with TRBD1. The junction had 5 bases not matched to a gene; V was cut back by 1 base and J by 4 bases. The CDR3 is 15 amino acids. Per germline, CDR1 SGHTA and CDR2 FQGNSA. The CDR3: CASSLGSGGRETQYF. DNA for the CDR3: TGTGCCAGCAGCTTAGGATCAGGGGGCCGAGAGACCCAGTACTTC.

This clonotype has a count of ten or more. CDR3 DNA sequence: TGTGCCAGCAGTTCCCTGACAGGGGCCACAGATACGCAGTATTTT. Protein: CASSSLTGATDTQYF. The chain is built from TRBV12-3 or TRBV12-4 and TRBJ2-3; 8 nucleotides agree with TRBD1. The CDR3 is made up of 15 amino acids. V shed 4 bases and J 2 bases; nucleotides not matched to a gene: 5.

This clonotype turned up a few times. The chain uses TRBV7-8 and TRBJ2-3; D ambiguous. Per the germline V gene, CDR1 is SGHVS and CDR2 is FQNEAQ. This CDR3 contains 13 residues. The V end was cut by 5 bases, the J end by 5 bases, with 11 bases between. The chain's CDR3 is CASSLDLGDTQYF. The CDR3 DNA reads as TGTGCCAGCAGCCTGGACCTGGGAGATACGCAGTATTTT. The variable domain in full, with the rest retrieved from reference TRBV7-8 and TRBJ2-3, is GAGVSQSPRYKVAKRGQDVALRCDPISGHVSLFWYQQALGQGPEFLTYFQNEAQLDKSGLPSDRFFAERPEGSVSTLKIQRTQQEDSAVYLCASSLDLGDTQYFGPGTRLTVL.

The V and J genes are TRBV4-1 and TRBJ2-1; no firm D call. The CDR3 runs 14 residues. Germline CDR1 reads MGHRA; CDR2 reads YSYEKL. V lost 0 bases, J lost 7 bases, and 10 bases lay in between. The CDR3, as DNA: TGCGCCAGCAGCCAAGATCGGATAGTGAATGAGCAGTTCTTC. Translation: CASSQDRIVNEQFF.

CDR3 in amino acids: CASGLRGYEQYF. CDR3 sequence (DNA): TGTGCTAGTGGTCTGAGGGGATACGAGCAGTACTTC. The genes are TRBV12-5 and TRBJ2-7; D is tentatively TRBD1 or TRBD2 (5 bases each). Per germline, CDR1 LGHNT and CDR2 FRNRAP. The length of the CDR3 is 12 residues. V lost 5 bases and J lost 4, with 9 bases in between.

Only a few counts were recorded for this clonotype. The CDR3 coding sequence is TGTGCCAGCTGCCCCGGGACTAGCGGGAGAGGTACACACAATGAGCAGTTCTTC. Translated: CASCPGTSGRGTHNEQFF. V usage is TRBV2 and J usage is TRBJ2-1; 14 bases map to TRBD2. CDR1 and CDR2 (germline): SNHLY, FYNNEI. CDR3 length: 18 residues. J was trimmed by 5 bases and V by 8 bases; bases with no gene match: 14.

This clonotype came up many times. The CDR3 loop is CSVELTRPNEQFF. CDR3 DNA sequence: TGCAGCGTTGAATTGACTAGACCCAATGAGCAGTTCTTC. The chain has TRBV29-1 and TRBJ2-1; the D gene is possibly TRBD2 (6 bases). The CDR3 consists of 13 residues. Germline V gives CDR1 SQVTM, CDR2 ANQGSEA. The V gene lost 2 bases and the J gene lost 6 bases, with 11 bases spanning the gap.

This clonotype was recorded a few times. The J gene is TRBJ2-5, the V gene TRBV7-9, with D perhaps TRBD2 (5 bases). CDR1 is SEHNR and CDR2 is FQNEAQ in the germline V gene (reference sequence). This CDR3 has 14 residues. Deletions cut 0 bases from V and 3 bases from J, with 8 bases between. The CDR3 coding sequence is TGTGCCAGCAGCTTAGCGCGGGCAGAAGAGACCCAGTACTTC. The encoded protein is CASSLARAEETQYF.

This clonotype has a count of ten or more. The gene calls are TRBV12-3 or TRBV12-4 and TRBJ1-4; D gene unclear. This CDR3 has 13 amino acids. V was shortened by 6 bases and J by 0 bases, with 5 bases between the two germline ends. The chain's CDR3 is CASSVATNEKLFF. The CDR3 bases are TGTGCCAGCAGCGTTGCAACTAATGAAAAACTGTTTTTT.

This clonotype has more than one count but fewer than ten. The genes are TRBV7-9 and TRBJ2-1, with D unclear. The CDR3 contains 14 residues. Trimming left V 1 base short and J 5 bases short, with 9 bases between. Germline V gene sequence: CDR1 SEHNR, CDR2 FQNEAQ (reference sequence). The CDR3 nucleotides read TGTGCCAGCAGCTTAGTGTCAGCAAACAATGAGCAGTTCTTC. It codes for CASSLVSANNEQFF.

This clonotype turned up a few times. V is TRBV15 and J is TRBJ1-5; 7 bases line up with TRBD1. Germline values: CDR1 LNHNV, CDR2 YYDKDF (reference sequence). The CDR3 loop spans 13 amino acids. With 5 bases clipped from V and 7 bases from J, the junction kept 5 bases outside the gene matches. The CDR3 DNA sequence: TGTGCCACCAGCCCGGGACAGCCCCAGCCCCAGCATTTT. Amino acids: CATSPGQPQPQHF. Full variable domain (rest looked up from reference TRBV15 and TRBJ1-5): DAMVIQNPRYQVTQFGKPVTLSCSQTLNHNVMYWYQQKSSQAPKLLFHYYDKDFNNEADTPDNFQSRRPNTSFCFLDIRSPGLGDTAMYLCATSPGQPQPQHFGDGTRLSIL.

This clonotype appeared a few times. V usage is TRBV11-2 and J usage is TRBJ2-1, with TRBD2 matching 7 bases. CDR1 and CDR2 (germline): SGHAT, FQNNGV. Trimming took 1 base from V and 8 from J; bases not matched to a gene: 11. The CDR3 spans 16 residues. The CDR3 DNA is TGTGCCAGCAGCTTAGTGGGACTACTAGAGTTGGATGAGCAGTTCTTC. It yields the protein CASSLVGLLELDEQFF.

Ten or more counts support this clonotype. The V call is TRBV12-3 or TRBV12-4, the J call TRBJ2-1; 7 bases are a match to TRBD2. The J segment lost 7 bases and the V segment lost 2 bases, leaving 11 bases of the junction unmatched. The CDR3 sequence is 16 residues long. The CDR3 nucleotides read TGTGCCAGCAGTTTAATGTGGGGGAGGGCCTGGAATGAGCAGTTCTTC. Protein sequence: CASSLMWGRAWNEQFF.

The gene calls are TRBV6-4 and TRBJ2-6; 9 nucleotides match TRBD1. The germline V gene encodes CDR1 MRHNA and CDR2 SNTAGT. V lost 7 bases and J lost 0; bases outside the gene matches: 25. CDR3 length equals 23 residues. DNA for the CDR3: TGTGCCAGCACCCCACAGTTTCCGGGACAGGGATCCTCGTGGGGCTCTGGGGCCAACGTCCTGACTTTC. It codes for CASTPQFPGQGSSWGSGANVLTF.

The sample holds a few counts of this clonotype. The chain couples TRBV6-1 to TRBJ2-1, with a possible D match to TRBD2 (6 bases). V was shortened by 7 bases and J by 5 bases, with 18 bases between the two germline ends. The CDR3 is 15 amino acids. Germline V CDR1 and CDR2: MNHNS, SASEGT. DNA for the CDR3: TGTGCCAGCACCCAACTAGCCTCACTTAACAATGAGCAGTTCTTC. This encodes CASTQLASLNNEQFF.

This clonotype has just a few counts. This sequence joins TRBV3-1 and TRBJ2-1; 7 bases map to TRBD2. Unmatched junction bases numbered 10, after V lost 3 bases and J lost 5 bases. The V gene's germline CDR1 is LGHDT and CDR2 YNNKEL (reference sequence). The CDR3 loop spans 16 amino acids. The chain's CDR3 is CASSHPGEGLNNEQFF. The CDR3, as DNA: TGTGCCAGCAGCCATCCGGGGGAGGGCCTAAACAATGAGCAGTTCTTC.

V and J are TRBV6-2 or TRBV6-3 and TRBJ2-1; D gene unclear. V was clipped by 7 bases and J by 8 bases, with 18 bases between them. The CDR3 covers 14 residues. Per the germline V gene, CDR1 is MNHEY and CDR2 is SVGEGT. The DNA of the CDR3 is TGTGCCAGCACTTTATCGAGCACGGTGGATGAGCAGTTCTTC. Protein product: CASTLSSTVDEQFF.

This clonotype was seen only a few times. The rearrangement uses TRBV6-1 and TRBJ2-7; 12 bases are shared with TRBD2. Germline trimming cut 8 bases from V and 0 bases from J; bases unmatched to any gene: 8. The CDR3 runs to 16 residues. The germline V gene has CDR1 MNHNS and CDR2 SASEGT. The CDR3 bases are TGTGCCAGCCGGACTAGCGGGACTTCGAGCTCCTACGAGCAGTACTTC. This codes for CASRTSGTSSSYEQYF.

This clonotype has more than one count but fewer than ten. The chain combines TRBV13 with TRBJ2-5; D unclear. The CDR3 runs to 13 residues. Per the germline V gene, CDR1 is PRHDT and CDR2 is FYEKMQ (reference sequence). V lost 1 base and J 5 bases, leaving 8 bases between the germline ends. Written as DNA, the CDR3 is TGTGCCAGCAGCTTAGTGCCTGGGGAGACCCAGTACTTC. Its protein product is CASSLVPGETQYF.

The chain has TRBV29-1 and TRBJ2-2, with TRBD2 identical over 8 bases. Germline assignment: CDR1 SQVTM and CDR2 ANQGSEA. The CDR3 is 15 residues long. V lost 7 bases, J lost 4 bases, and 11 bases stayed unmatched. The CDR3 sequence is CSADAREGGTGELFF. In DNA form, the CDR3 reads TGCAGCGCTGACGCTCGGGAGGGTGGCACCGGGGAGCTGTTTTTT.

This chain uses TRBV20-1 with TRBJ1-1; D is uncertain. CDR1 and CDR2 from the germline V gene are DFQATT and SNEGSKA (reference sequence). V lost 6 bases to trimming and J lost 5 bases, with 16 bases between them. There are 13 residues in the CDR3. The CDR3 DNA is TGCAGTGCGCCATCGGTGTTGGGAACTGAAGCTTTCTTT. Translated: CSAPSVLGTEAFF.

The CDR3 nucleotides read TGTGCCAGCAGCCCCGAAGACAGATACTACGAGCAGTACTTC. This encodes CASSPEDRYYEQYF. The rearrangement uses TRBV28 and TRBJ2-7; TRBD1 might be the D (5 bases). CDR1 MDHEN and CDR2 SYDVKM come from the germline V gene. Deletions cut 6 bases from V and 3 bases from J, with 15 bases between. This CDR3 contains 14 residues.

J is TRBJ2-7 and V is TRBV28; no definite D call. The CDR3 contains 15 residues. Germline CDR1 MDHEN, CDR2 SYDVKM. V lost 3 bases to trimming and J lost 0 bases, with 12 bases between them. DNA for the CDR3: TGTGCCAGCAGTTTGGAACCCGAACGCTCCTACGAGCAGTACTTC. Its protein is CASSLEPERSYEQYF.

J is TRBJ2-7 and V is TRBV28, with D maybe TRBD2 (6 bases). The V end lost 3 bases, the J end lost 3 bases, and 9 bases lay between the germline ends. The CDR3 loop spans 13 amino acids. CDR1 and CDR2 from the germline V gene are MDHEN and SYDVKM. CDR3 amino acids: CASSLGTFYEQYV. CDR3 DNA: TGTGCCAGCAGTTTGGGGACTTTCTACGAGCAGTACGTC.

This clonotype was detected a few times. The chain recombines TRBV24-1 with TRBJ2-3, with TRBD1 matching 7 bases. J lost 1 base, V lost 3 bases, and 9 bases had no gene match. The CDR3 has 17 residues. Germline loops: CDR1 KGHDR, CDR2 SFDVKD. The CDR3 coding sequence is TGTGCCACCAGTGATGTAACGCGACAGGGCGGCACAGATACGCAGTATTTT. Translating gives CATSDVTRQGGTDTQYF.

This clonotype was seen more than once but under ten times. J is TRBJ1-2 and V is TRBV28, with 7 bases lining up with TRBD1. With V trimmed by 5 bases and J by 5 bases, 11 bases remained unmatched. This CDR3 is built from 15 residues. Germline V gene sequence: CDR1 MDHEN, CDR2 SYDVKM. CDR3 residues: CASSLTGWLLYGYTF. CDR3 bases: TGTGCCAGCAGTCTGACAGGGTGGCTGCTGTATGGCTACACCTTC.

V usage is TRBV3-1 and J usage is TRBJ1-2; D is undetermined. V shed 0 bases and J shed 2 bases, with 19 bases lying between them. Looked up from germline, CDR1 is LGHDT and CDR2 is YNNKEL (reference sequence). The CDR3 has 18 residues. DNA for the CDR3: TGTGCCAGCAGCCAAGATCCCGCCGGACGTAGAACAAACTATGGCTACACCTTC. Protein: CASSQDPAGRRTNYGYTF.

At least ten counts were recorded for this clonotype. V is TRBV15 and J is TRBJ2-5; D gene unclear. The CDR3 is made up of 16 amino acids. Trimming took 1 base from V and 5 from J, leaving 17 bases between them. CDR1 is LNHNV and CDR2 is YYDKDF in the germline V gene (reference sequence). CDR3 nucleotide sequence: TGTGCCACCAGCAGAGGTCTCGGAGAATATGGGGAGACCCAGTACTTC. It yields the protein CATSRGLGEYGETQYF.